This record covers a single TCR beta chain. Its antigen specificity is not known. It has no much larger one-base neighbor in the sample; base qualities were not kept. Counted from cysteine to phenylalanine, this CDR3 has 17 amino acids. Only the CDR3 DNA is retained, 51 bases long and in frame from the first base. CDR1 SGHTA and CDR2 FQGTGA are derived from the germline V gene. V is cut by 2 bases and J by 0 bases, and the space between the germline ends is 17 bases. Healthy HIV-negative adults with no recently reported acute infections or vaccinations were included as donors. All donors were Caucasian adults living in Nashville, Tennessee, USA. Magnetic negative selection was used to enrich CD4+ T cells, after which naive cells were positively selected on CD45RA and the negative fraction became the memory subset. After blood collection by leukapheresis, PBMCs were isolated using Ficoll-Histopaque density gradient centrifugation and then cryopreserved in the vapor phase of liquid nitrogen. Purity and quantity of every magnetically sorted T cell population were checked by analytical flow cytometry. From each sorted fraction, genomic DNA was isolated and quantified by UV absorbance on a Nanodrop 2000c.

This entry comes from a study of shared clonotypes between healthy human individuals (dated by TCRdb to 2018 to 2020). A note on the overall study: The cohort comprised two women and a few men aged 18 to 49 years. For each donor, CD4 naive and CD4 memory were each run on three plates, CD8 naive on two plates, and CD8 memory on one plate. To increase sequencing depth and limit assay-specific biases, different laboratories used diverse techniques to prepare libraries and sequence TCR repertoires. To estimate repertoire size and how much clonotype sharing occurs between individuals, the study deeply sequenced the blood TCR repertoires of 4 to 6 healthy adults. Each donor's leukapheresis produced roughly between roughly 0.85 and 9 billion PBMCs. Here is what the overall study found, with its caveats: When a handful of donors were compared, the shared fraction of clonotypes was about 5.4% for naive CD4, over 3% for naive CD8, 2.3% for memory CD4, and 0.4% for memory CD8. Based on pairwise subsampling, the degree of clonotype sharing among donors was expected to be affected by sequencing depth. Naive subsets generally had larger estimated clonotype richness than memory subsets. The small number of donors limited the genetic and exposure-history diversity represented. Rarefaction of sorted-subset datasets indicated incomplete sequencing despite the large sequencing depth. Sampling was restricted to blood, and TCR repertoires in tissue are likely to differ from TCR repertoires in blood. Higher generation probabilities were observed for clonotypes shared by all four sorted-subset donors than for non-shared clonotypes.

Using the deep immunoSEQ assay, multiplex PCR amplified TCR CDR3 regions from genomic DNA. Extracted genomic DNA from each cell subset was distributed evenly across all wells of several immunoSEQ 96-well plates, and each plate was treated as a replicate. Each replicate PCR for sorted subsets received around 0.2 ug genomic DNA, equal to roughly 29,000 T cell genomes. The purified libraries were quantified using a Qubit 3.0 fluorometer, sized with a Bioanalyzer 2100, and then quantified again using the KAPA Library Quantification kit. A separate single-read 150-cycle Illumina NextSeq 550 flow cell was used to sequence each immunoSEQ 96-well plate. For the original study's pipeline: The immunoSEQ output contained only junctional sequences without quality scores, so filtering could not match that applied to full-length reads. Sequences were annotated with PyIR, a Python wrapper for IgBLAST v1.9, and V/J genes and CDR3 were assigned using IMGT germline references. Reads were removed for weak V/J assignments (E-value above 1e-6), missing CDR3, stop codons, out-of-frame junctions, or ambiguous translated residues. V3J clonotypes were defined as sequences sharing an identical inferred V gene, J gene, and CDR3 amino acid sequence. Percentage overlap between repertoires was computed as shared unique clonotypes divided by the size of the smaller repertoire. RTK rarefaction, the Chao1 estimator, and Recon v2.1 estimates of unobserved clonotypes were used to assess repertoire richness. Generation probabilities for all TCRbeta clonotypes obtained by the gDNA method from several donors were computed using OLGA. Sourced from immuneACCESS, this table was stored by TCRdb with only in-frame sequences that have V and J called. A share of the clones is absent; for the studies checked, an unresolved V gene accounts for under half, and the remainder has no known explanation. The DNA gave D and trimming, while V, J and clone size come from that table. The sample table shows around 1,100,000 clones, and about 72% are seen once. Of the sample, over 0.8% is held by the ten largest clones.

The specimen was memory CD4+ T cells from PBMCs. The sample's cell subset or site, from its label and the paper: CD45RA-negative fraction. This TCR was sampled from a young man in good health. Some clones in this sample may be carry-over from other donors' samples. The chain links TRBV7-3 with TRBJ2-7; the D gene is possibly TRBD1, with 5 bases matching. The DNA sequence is TGTGCCAGCAGCTTATTTTTCACAAGGGGAAGCTCCTACGAGCAGTACTTC. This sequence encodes CASSLFFTRGSSYEQYF. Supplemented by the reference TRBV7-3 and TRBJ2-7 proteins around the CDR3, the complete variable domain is GAGVSQTPSNKVTEKGKYVELRCDPISGHTALYWYRQSLGQGPEFLIYFQGTGAADDSGLPNDRFFAVRPEGSVSTLKIQRTERGDSAVYLCASSLFFTRGSSYEQYFGPGTRLTVT.